Listed below are T cell receptor beta chains from one sample, sequenced in a study of blood T cell repertoires in COVID-19. The table came from immunoSEQ multiplex PCR; TCRdb's copy has only in-frame clones and leaves some out. The data contain some 320,000 clones, roughly 85% of them seen just once; the ten biggest clones take up roughly 7.8%. The specimen sequenced was peripheral blood. These TCRs come from a human donor in a cohort sampled during active COVID-19. CDR3s include the opening cysteine and the closing phenylalanine or tryptophan. D genes are given only for firm matches. Where a row states a size, it is once, few, many or the class of an expanded clone; other rows omit it.

j_call	d_call	clone_size	v_call	cdr3_aa	cdr3_nt
TRBJ1-1	.	once	TRBV6-5	CAAAGLMNTEAFF	TGTGCCGCCGCAGGGTTGATGAACACTGAAGCTTTCTTT
TRBJ2-7	.	.	TRBV20-1	CSASTAGGSYEQYF	TGCAGTGCTAGTACGGCAGGAGGCTCCTACGAGCAGTACTTC
TRBJ1-5	.	.	TRBV6-1	CASSEESARSNQPQHF	TGTGCCAGCAGTGAAGAGAGTGCTCGTAGCAATCAGCCCCAGCATTTT
TRBJ1-5	.	.	TRBV19	CASDDRRYSNQPQHF	TGTGCCAGTGATGACAGACGGTATAGCAATCAGCCCCAGCATTTT
TRBJ1-1	TRBD1	.	TRBV3-1/TRBV3-2	CASSSGQGPYMNTEAFF	TGTGCCAGCAGCTCAGGACAGGGCCCTTACATGAACACTGAAGCTTTCTTT
TRBJ2-5	.	.	TRBV12-3/TRBV12-4	CASGHRGKETQYF	TGTGCCAGCGGCCATCGGGGGAAAGAGACCCAGTACTTC
TRBJ1-1	.	few	TRBV9	CASSVAGQGWRGTEAFF	TGTGCCAGCAGCGTAGCTGGGCAGGGTTGGCGGGGCACTGAAGCTTTCTTT
TRBJ1-1	TRBD1	.	TRBV25-1	CASSDSRGTGNTEAFF	TGTGCCAGCAGTGACTCCAGGGGGACAGGGAACACTGAAGCTTTCTTT
TRBJ1-1	TRBD1	.	TRBV19	CASSVYTGTGDTNTEAFF	TGTGCCAGTAGTGTTTACACCGGGACAGGGGATACGAACACTGAAGCTTTCTTT
TRBJ2-1	TRBD1	.	TRBV4-2	CASSQPGQGHNEQFF	TGTGCCAGCAGCCAACCGGGACAGGGCCACAATGAGCAGTTCTTC
TRBJ1-2	.	.	TRBV18	CASSPEVIFYGYTF	TGTGCCAGCTCACCAGAGGTCATCTTCTATGGCTACACCTTC
TRBJ2-4	.	.	TRBV5-4	CASSLEGRGAAKNIQYF	TGTGCCAGCAGCTTGGAGGGTCGGGGGGCCGCCAAAAACATTCAGTACTTC
TRBJ2-7	TRBD1	.	TRBV4-1	CASSQAGQGVYEQYF	TGCGCCAGCAGCCAAGCGGGACAGGGCGTCTACGAGCAGTACTTC
TRBJ2-7	.	.	TRBV5-1	CASSFAGSYEQYF	TGCGCCAGCAGCTTCGCGGGTTCCTACGAGCAGTACTTC
TRBJ2-1	TRBD1	.	TRBV4-1	CASSPLWDREREQFF	TGCGCCAGCAGCCCCCTTTGGGACAGGGAAAGGGAGCAGTTCTTC
TRBJ2-2	.	.	TRBV12-3/TRBV12-4	CASSPQGQELFF	TGTGCCAGCAGTCCCCAGGGGCAGGAGCTGTTTTTT
TRBJ1-2	.	once	TRBV5-6	CASSPQGNYGYTF	TGTGCCAGCAGCCCCCAGGGGAACTATGGCTACACCTTC
TRBJ1-6	TRBD1	.	TRBV13	CASNRQGMNSPLHF	TGTGCCAGCAACCGACAGGGGATGAATTCACCCCTCCACTTT
TRBJ2-1	TRBD1	.	TRBV19	CASSISPGGMDEQFF	TGTGCCAGTAGTATAAGTCCAGGGGGCATGGATGAGCAGTTCTTC
TRBJ2-7	.	.	TRBV18	CASSPGTTSYEQYF	TGTGCCAGCTCACCAGGGACAACCTCCTACGAGCAGTACTTC
TRBJ2-5	TRBD2	.	TRBV7-8	CASSLRGLAGSETQYF	TGTGCCAGCAGCTTACGGGGACTAGCGGGATCAGAGACCCAGTACTTC
TRBJ1-5	.	.	TRBV2	CASRQGYSNQPQHF	TGTGCCAGCAGACAGGGCTATAGCAATCAGCCCCAGCATTTT
TRBJ2-5	TRBD2	.	TRBV4-2	CASSQDAAGLETQYF	TGTGCCAGCAGCCAAGACGCAGCGGGGCTAGAGACCCAGTACTTC
TRBJ1-5	.	.	TRBV5-4	CASSPNPGGSNQPQHF	TGTGCCAGCAGCCCAAACCCCGGGGGTAGCAATCAGCCCCAGCATTTT
TRBJ1-6	TRBD1	.	TRBV30	CAWSVGAGGSSPLHF	TGTGCCTGGAGTGTGGGTGCAGGGGGCAGTTCACCCCTCCACTTT
TRBJ2-1	.	.	TRBV13	CASSRPGPGEDEQFF	TGTGCCAGCAGCCGCCCAGGGCCCGGGGAGGATGAGCAGTTCTTC
TRBJ2-7	TRBD1	.	TRBV2	CASTRTGLYEQYF	TGTGCCAGCACCAGGACAGGGTTGTACGAGCAGTACTTC
TRBJ2-2	.	.	TRBV14	CASSQVRLRGAYTGELFF	TGTGCCAGCAGCCAAGTTAGGCTTCGGGGGGCCTACACCGGGGAGCTGTTTTTT
TRBJ1-3	TRBD1	.	TRBV4-1	CASSQAAGGLGNTIYF	TGCGCCAGCAGCCAAGCGGCAGGGGGCTTAGGAAACACCATATATTTT
TRBJ2-4	TRBD1	.	TRBV15	CATSRADRANIQYF	TGTGCCACCAGCAGAGCGGACAGGGCAAACATTCAGTACTTC
TRBJ1-2	TRBD1	.	TRBV6-2/TRBV6-3	CASSAGTGEGRGYTF	TGTGCCAGCAGCGCCGGGACAGGGGAAGGTAGAGGCTACACCTTC
TRBJ2-3	.	.	TRBV3-1/TRBV3-2	CASSQIVDTQYF	TGTGCCAGCAGCCAAATAGTAGATACGCAGTATTTT
TRBJ1-2	.	.	TRBV20-1	CSGIADYGYTF	TGCAGCGGCATAGCGGACTATGGCTACACCTTC
TRBJ2-5	TRBD1	.	TRBV27	CASSFLTRGHVQETQYF	TGTGCCAGCAGTTTCCTGACCAGGGGGCACGTACAAGAGACCCAGTACTTC
TRBJ2-7	.	once	TRBV4-1	CASSQTSTGAYEQYF	TGCGCCAGCAGCCAGACCTCGACCGGGGCCTACGAGCAGTACTTC
TRBJ1-2	TRBD1	.	TRBV24-1	CATSDLAGTDYNYGYTF	TGTGCCACCAGTGATTTAGCCGGGACAGATTATAACTATGGCTACACCTTC
TRBJ1-5	.	.	TRBV19	CASAGTYVNQPQHF	TGTGCCAGTGCCGGGACATACGTGAATCAGCCCCAGCATTTT